This TCR beta chain was found in a study of T cell responses to AZD1222 COVID-19 vaccine. Study findings and constraints: Spike-specific TCR repertoires showed rising breadth and depth after two AZD1222 doses. Donors were mostly white British, more females; clonal diversity possibly underestimated. Only after the peak T cell response were repertoires sampled.

Note on this clone: What it binds is not known.

V dropped 8 bases and J dropped 6; count of bases not matched to a gene: 4. The CDR3 extends over 12 amino acids. The germline CDR1 and CDR2 sequences are MNHEY and SVGAGI. Clones were read by immunoSEQ multiplex PCR, and TCRdb kept only the in-frame ones, dropping some. Of some 110,000 clones detected, more than 80% appear once; the ten largest clones hold approximately 3.1%. The rearrangement links TRBV6-5 to TRBJ2-3; 8 nucleotides match TRBD2. The origin of this receptor is an adult in good health. The sequenced sample was peripheral blood, obtained on day 0 of AZD1222 vaccination. The CDR3 region has the DNA TGTGCCAGCGGAGCGGGAGTGGATACGCAGTATTTT. As protein: CASGAGVDTQYF.